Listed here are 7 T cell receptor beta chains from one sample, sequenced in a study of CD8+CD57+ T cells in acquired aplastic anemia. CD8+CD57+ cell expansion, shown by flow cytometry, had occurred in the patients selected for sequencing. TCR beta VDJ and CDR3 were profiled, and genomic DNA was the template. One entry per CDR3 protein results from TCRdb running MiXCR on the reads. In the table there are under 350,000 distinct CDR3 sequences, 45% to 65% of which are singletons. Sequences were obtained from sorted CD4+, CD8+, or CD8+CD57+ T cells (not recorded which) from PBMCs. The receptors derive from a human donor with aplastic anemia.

The CDR3: CATEGSDILAGEYNEQFF. The CDR3 DNA reads TGTGCCACAGAGGGGTCCGATATACTAGCGGGAGAGTACAATGAGCAGTTCTTC. The chain links TRBV15 to TRBJ2-1, with 11 bases matching TRBD2. V was clipped by 9 bases and J by 4 bases; unmatched bases: 17. Germline V lookup: CDR1 LNHNV, CDR2 YYDKDF (reference sequence). The CDR3 sequence is 18 residues long.

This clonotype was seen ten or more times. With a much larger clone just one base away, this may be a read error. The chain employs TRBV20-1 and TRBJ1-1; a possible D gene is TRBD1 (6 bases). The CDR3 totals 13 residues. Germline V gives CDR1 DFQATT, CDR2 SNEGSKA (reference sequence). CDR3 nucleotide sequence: TGCAGCCAGCGGACAGACATGAACACTGAAGCTCTCTTT. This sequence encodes CSQRTDMNTEALF.

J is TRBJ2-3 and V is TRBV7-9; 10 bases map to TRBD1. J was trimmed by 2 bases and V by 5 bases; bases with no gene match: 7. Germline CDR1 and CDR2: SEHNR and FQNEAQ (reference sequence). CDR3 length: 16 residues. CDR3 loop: CASSPSGQGNTDTQYF. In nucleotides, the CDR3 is TGTGCCAGCAGCCCATCGGGACAGGGGAACACAGATACGCAGTATTTT.

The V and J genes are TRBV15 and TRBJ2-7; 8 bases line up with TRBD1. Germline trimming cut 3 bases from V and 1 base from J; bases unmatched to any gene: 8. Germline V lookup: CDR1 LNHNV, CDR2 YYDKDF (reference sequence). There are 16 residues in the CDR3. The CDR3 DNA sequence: TGTGCCACCAGCAGCTCCAGGGGGCGGAGGTCCTACGAGCAGTACTTC. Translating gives CATSSSRGRRSYEQYF.

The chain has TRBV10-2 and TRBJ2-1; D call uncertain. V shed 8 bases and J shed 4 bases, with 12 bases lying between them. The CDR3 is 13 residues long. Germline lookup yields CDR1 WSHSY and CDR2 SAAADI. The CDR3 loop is CASGDGGYNEQFF. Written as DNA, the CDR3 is TGCGCCAGCGGGGATGGCGGTTACAATGAGCAGTTCTTC.

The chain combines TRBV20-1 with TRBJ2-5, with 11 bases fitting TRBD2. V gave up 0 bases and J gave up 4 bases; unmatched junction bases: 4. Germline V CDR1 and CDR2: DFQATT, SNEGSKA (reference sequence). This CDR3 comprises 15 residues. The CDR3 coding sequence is TGCAGTGCTAGAGACATAGCGGGAGGGTCAGAGACCCAGTACTTC. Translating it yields CSARDIAGGSETQYF.

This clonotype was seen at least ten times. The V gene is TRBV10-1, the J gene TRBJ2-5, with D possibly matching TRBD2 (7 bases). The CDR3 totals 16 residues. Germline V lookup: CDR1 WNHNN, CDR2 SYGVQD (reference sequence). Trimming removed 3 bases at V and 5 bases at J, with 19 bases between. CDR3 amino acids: CASSEGGAGLEETQYF. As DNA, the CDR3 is TGCGCCAGCAGTGAAGGGGGGGCCGGACTGGAGGAGACCCAGTACTTC.